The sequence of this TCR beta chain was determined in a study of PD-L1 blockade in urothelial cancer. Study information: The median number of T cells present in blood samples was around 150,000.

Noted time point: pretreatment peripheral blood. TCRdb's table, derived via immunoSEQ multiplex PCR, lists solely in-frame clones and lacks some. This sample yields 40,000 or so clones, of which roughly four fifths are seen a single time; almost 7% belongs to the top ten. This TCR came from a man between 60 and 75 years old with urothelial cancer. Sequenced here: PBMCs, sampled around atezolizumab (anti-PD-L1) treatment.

This CDR3 reads CAWSDPGSYEQYF. CDR3 bases: TGTGCCTGGAGTGACCCGGGGTCCTACGAGCAGTACTTC. This chain links TRBV30 with TRBJ2-7; D is perhaps TRBD2 (5 bases). Trimming removed 1 base at V and 1 base at J, with 8 bases between. This CDR3 comprises 13 residues. Germline V gene data show CDR1 as GTSNPN and CDR2 as SVGIG (reference sequence).